These 10 T cell receptor beta chains were all obtained from the same sample, sequenced in a study of cytomegalovirus exposure and HLA in healthy donors. The table came from immunoSEQ multiplex PCR; TCRdb's copy has only in-frame clones and leaves some out. The sample has around 34,000 clones, 80% to 95% seen once. Sequencing used PBMCs. The receptors were gathered from a man aged 18 to 29 in good health and CMV-seronegative.

V and J are TRBV20-1 and TRBJ2-7; D is ambiguous. Deletions cut 5 bases from V and 4 bases from J, with 9 bases between. Germline V lookup: CDR1 DFQATT, CDR2 SNEGSKA (reference sequence). This CDR3 is built from 11 residues. The CDR3 here is CSAPDEYEQYF. In nucleotides, the CDR3 is TGCAGTGCTCCCGATGAGTACGAGCAGTACTTC.

This sequence joins TRBV13 and TRBJ1-1, with 9 positions matching TRBD1. The CDR3 has 15 amino acids. Germline CDR1 PRHDT, CDR2 FYEKMQ (reference sequence). The V segment lost 8 bases and the J segment 7 bases; nucleotides outside the gene matches: 14. CDR3 coding DNA: TGTGCCAGCGGACCCGCTCAACCGGGACAGGGTGAAGCTTTCTTT. Translated: CASGPAQPGQGEAFF.

This rearrangement joins TRBV13 to TRBJ1-1; no clear D. There are 12 residues in the CDR3. Trimming left V 0 bases short and J 10 bases short, with 9 bases between. Germline V gives CDR1 PRHDT, CDR2 FYEKMQ (reference sequence). CDR3 coding DNA: TGTGCCAGCAGCTTAGGCCGGGATTCAGCTTTCTTT. This codes for CASSLGRDSAFF.

V usage is TRBV6-5 and J usage is TRBJ2-1; the match to TRBD2 covers 10 bases. The germline V gene has CDR1 MNHEY and CDR2 SVGAGI. The CDR3 is 15 residues long. The J segment lost 7 bases and the V segment lost 6 bases, leaving 9 bases of the junction unmatched. Written as DNA, the CDR3 is TGTGCCAGCAGGACGGGACTAGCGCCGAGGAATGAGCAGTTCTTC. Translation: CASRTGLAPRNEQFF.

This rearrangement joins TRBV30 to TRBJ1-1; D may be TRBD1 (5 bases). With 2 bases removed from V and 4 bases from J, the gap between germline ends came to 11 bases. CDR3 length equals 13 residues. From germline, CDR1 is GTSNPN and CDR2 SVGIG (reference sequence). CDR3 amino acids: CAWSMGGGTEAFF. For the CDR3, the DNA is TGTGCCTGGAGTATGGGGGGGGGCACTGAAGCTTTCTTT.

The chain recombines TRBV27 with TRBJ2-7; no reliable D call. Germline-derived CDR1 and CDR2 are MNHEY and SMNVEV (reference sequence). The CDR3 covers 12 residues. V was clipped by 7 bases and J by 2 bases, with 9 bases between them. The CDR3 region is CASISSAYEQYF. CDR3 DNA sequence: TGTGCCAGCATCTCGTCCGCCTACGAGCAGTACTTC.

A few counts support this clone. Other DNA sequences within the sample encode an identical CDR3. The J gene is TRBJ2-1, the V gene TRBV6-1; 12 positions match TRBD2. The CDR3 consists of 15 residues. V lost 2 bases to trimming and J lost 4 bases; unmatched junction nucleotides: 0. The germline V gene encodes CDR1 MNHNS and CDR2 SASEGT. The CDR3 protein is CASSELAGGYNEQFF. The CDR3 nucleotides read TGTGCCAGCAGTGAACTAGCGGGGGGGTACAATGAGCAGTTCTTC.

The CDR3 DNA follows: TGTGCCACCAGCAGGCTAGGGCAGGGGGGACCGAACACTGAAGCTTTCTTT. It encodes CATSRLGQGGPNTEAFF. The chain joins TRBV15 to TRBJ1-1, with 7 bases fitting TRBD1. The CDR3 is made up of 17 amino acids. The germline V gene has CDR1 LNHNV and CDR2 YYDKDF (reference sequence). Trimming at V came to 3 bases and at J to 1 base, leaving 11 bases not matched to a gene.

This clone is a singleton in its sample. The rearrangement uses TRBV11-2 and TRBJ1-1; tentative D call: TRBD1 (6 bases). CDR3 length equals 16 residues. V was clipped by 9 bases and J by 2 bases, with 22 bases between them. Germline CDR1 and CDR2: SGHAT and FQNNGV. The CDR3 region is CASSPSGGRQNTEAFF. The CDR3 nucleotides read TGTGCCAGTAGCCCCAGCGGGGGCAGGCAAAACACTGAAGCTTTCTTT.

The chain uses TRBV6-9 and TRBJ1-2, with a possible D match to TRBD1 (5 bases). CDR1 and CDR2 from the germline V gene are MNHGY and SVAAGI. The CDR3 totals 15 residues. Trimming took off 3 bases at V and 4 bases at J, with 15 bases between the two ends. The CDR3 nucleotides are TGTGCCAGCAGTTACAATCGGGACTTCGGCTATGGCTACACCTTC. It translates to CASSYNRDFGYGYTF.